These 28 T cell receptor beta chains came from one sample sequenced in a study of blood T cell repertoires in COVID-19. The method was immunoSEQ multiplex PCR; TCRdb's version includes in-frame clones alone and lacks a portion of them. The data show 300,000 to 400,000 clones, approximately 88% seen once. Sequenced input: peripheral blood. The receptors come from a woman in her fifties or sixties with active or convalescent COVID-19.

The gene calls are TRBV5-1 and TRBJ2-1; the D gene is possibly TRBD2 (6 bases). This CDR3 has 14 residues. Germline V gives CDR1 SGHRS, CDR2 YFSETQ. Trimming cost V 4 bases and J 7 bases, with 15 bases left between them. CDR3 protein: CASSGAGLPNEQFF. The CDR3 nucleotides are TGCGCCAGCAGCGGGGCGGGACTCCCAAATGAGCAGTTCTTC.

The genes are TRBV30 and TRBJ2-3; the D gene could be TRBD1 or TRBD2 (5 bases each). Germline V gene sequence: CDR1 GTSNPN, CDR2 SVGIG (reference sequence). The CDR3 runs to 13 residues. DNA for the CDR3: TGTGGTTGGAGGCAGGGATTAACAGATACGCAGTATTTT. It codes for CGWRQGLTDTQYF.

The V and J genes are TRBV10-2 and TRBJ2-1; the match to TRBD2 covers 12 bases. V was pared by 11 bases and J by 5 bases, with 10 bases of the junction left unmatched. CDR3 length equals 15 residues. CDR1 WSHSY and CDR2 SAAADI come from the germline V gene. The CDR3 spells CAATPSGGANNEQFF. CDR3 nucleotide sequence: TGCGCCGCCACACCTAGCGGGGGGGCCAACAATGAGCAGTTCTTC.

This clone occurred once. V and J are TRBV7-9 and TRBJ1-2; D not resolved. Trimming cost V 5 bases and J 1 base, with 8 bases left between them. Germline CDR1 reads SEHNR; CDR2 reads FQNEAQ (reference sequence). The CDR3 contains 13 residues. This CDR3 is CASSHEINYGYTF. The CDR3 DNA reads as TGTGCCAGCAGCCACGAGATTAACTATGGCTACACCTTC.

This sequence joins TRBV7-8 and TRBJ1-1; 7 bases map to TRBD1. The trim removed 5 bases at V and 1 base at J, leaving 10 bases unmatched. The CDR3 spans 16 residues. In germline, CDR1 is SGHVS, CDR2 FQNEAQ. CDR3 loop: CASSTHRDSPNTEAFF. CDR3 nucleotide sequence: TGTGCCAGCAGCACTCACCGGGACAGCCCGAACACTGAAGCTTTCTTT. The entire variable domain, with the rest obtained from reference TRBV7-8 and TRBJ1-1, is as follows: GAGVSQSPRYKVAKRGQDVALRCDPISGHVSLFWYQQALGQGPEFLTYFQNEAQLDKSGLPSDRFFAERPEGSVSTLKIQRTQQEDSAVYLCASSTHRDSPNTEAFFGQGTRLTVV.

This clone appeared a single time. The CDR3 region is CASSPNPPDRASPLHF. The CDR3 nucleotides read TGTGCCAGCTCACCAAACCCCCCCGACAGGGCTTCACCCCTCCACTTT. The gene calls are TRBV18 and TRBJ1-6; TRBD1 agrees at 7 bases. This CDR3 comprises 16 residues. CDR1 KGHSH and CDR2 LQKENI come from the germline V gene. The junction had 10 bases not matched to a gene; V was cut back by 2 bases and J by 9 bases.

This sequence joins TRBV5-1 and TRBJ2-6; D might be TRBD1 (6 bases). From germline, CDR1 is SGHRS and CDR2 YFSETQ. Trimming removed 3 bases at V and 4 bases at J, with 14 bases between. CDR3 length: 16 amino acids. CDR3 DNA: TGCGCCAGCAGCTCGGGACACACGGGAGGGGCCAACGTCCTGACTTTC. Protein: CASSSGHTGGANVLTF.

CDR3 amino acids: CASSLVVENYEQYF. CDR3 sequence (DNA): TGTGCCAGCAGCTTAGTGGTGGAGAACTACGAGCAGTACTTC. The chain couples TRBV7-2 to TRBJ2-7; D not resolved. V was shortened by 1 base and J by 3 bases, with 10 bases between the two germline ends. This CDR3 contains 14 residues. Germline lookup yields CDR1 SGHTA and CDR2 FQGNSA.

This chain connects TRBV4-1 to TRBJ2-1; D is undetermined. Trimming took 0 bases from V and 5 from J, leaving 8 bases between them. Germline loops: CDR1 MGHRA, CDR2 YSYEKL. The CDR3 consists of 14 residues. The CDR3 sequence: CASSQDPTDNEQFF. In DNA form, the CDR3 reads TGCGCCAGCAGCCAAGATCCCACAGACAATGAGCAGTTCTTC.

J is TRBJ1-6 and V is TRBV7-9, with TRBD1 matching 9 bases. V lost 3 bases and J lost 10; bases outside the gene matches: 7. CDR3 length equals 15 residues. From germline, CDR1 is SEHNR and CDR2 FQNEAQ (reference sequence). The CDR3 DNA reads TGTGCCAGCAGCTTTATGGGACAGGGAGACTCACCCCTCCACTTT. Residues: CASSFMGQGDSPLHF.

CDR3 region: CASSRLAGEEGEQFF. CDR3 coding DNA: TGTGCCAGCAGTAGACTAGCGGGAGAAGAAGGTGAGCAGTTCTTC. V and J are TRBV2 and TRBJ2-1; TRBD2 matches at 12 bases. Germline V gene lookup returns CDR1 SNHLY and CDR2 FYNNEI. Trimming cost V 5 bases and J 9 bases; bases outside gene matches: 8. This CDR3 has 15 amino acids.

The chain combines TRBV18 with TRBJ2-7, with D unclear. The ends were cut back, 5 bases at V and 5 bases at J, with 10 bases in the middle. The CDR3 runs to 12 residues. Per germline, CDR1 KGHSH and CDR2 LQKENI. In DNA form, the CDR3 reads TGTGCCAGCTCAGAGTACGCTAACGAGCAGTACTTC. Translated, it gives CASSEYANEQYF.

The J gene is TRBJ2-1, the V gene TRBV4-1; 7 positions agree with TRBD1. Unmatched junction bases numbered 9, after V lost 2 bases and J lost 8 bases. The germline V gene has CDR1 MGHRA and CDR2 YSYEKL. The CDR3 length is 15 residues. The CDR3 DNA reads TGCGCCAGCAGCCAATACGGACAGGAGGTGGATGAGCAGTTCTTC. Its translation is CASSQYGQEVDEQFF.

The genes are TRBV10-3 and TRBJ1-1; 9 positions match TRBD1. This CDR3 is built from 13 residues. Trimming took 6 bases from V and 4 from J; bases not matched to a gene: 3. Germline CDR1 is ENHRY and CDR2 is SYGVKD. CDR3 amino acids: CAIRVTGGTEAFF. DNA for the CDR3: TGTGCCATCAGAGTGACAGGGGGCACTGAAGCTTTCTTT.

CDR3 sequence (DNA): TGTGCCAGCAGGCCCCATTCTAACAATGAGCAGTTCTTC. Protein: CASRPHSNNEQFF. This chain links TRBV12-3 or TRBV12-4 with TRBJ2-1; unclear D gene. Trimming stripped 6 bases from V and 5 bases from J, with 11 bases between. The CDR3 contains 13 residues.

There are a few counts of this clone. V is TRBV5-4 and J is TRBJ2-7; D may be TRBD1 (7 bases). This CDR3 contains 15 residues. V shed 0 bases and J shed 3 bases, with 13 bases lying between them. Germline lookup yields CDR1 SGHNT and CDR2 YYREEE (reference sequence). CDR3 bases: TGTGCCAGCAGCTTGGCCCAGGGGGGCTACTACGAGCAGTACTTC. Translated: CASSLAQGGYYEQYF. Based on the CDR3 plus reference TRBV5-4 and TRBJ2-7, the full variable domain is ETGVTQSPTHLIKTRGQQVTLRCSSQSGHNTVSWYQQALGQGPQFIFQYYREEENGRGNFPPRFSGLQFPNYSSELNVNALELDDSALYLCASSLAQGGYYEQYFGPGTRLTVT.

The chain couples TRBV5-1 to TRBJ1-4; 7 bases line up with TRBD1. Germline assignment: CDR1 SGHRS and CDR2 YFSETQ. The J segment lost 4 bases and the V segment lost 4 bases, leaving 7 bases of the junction unmatched. The CDR3 has 15 amino acids. CDR3 loop: CASSPSGGLNEKLFF. CDR3 sequence (DNA): TGCGCCAGCAGCCCTTCAGGGGGGCTTAATGAAAAACTGTTTTTT.

The rearrangement joins TRBV7-9 to TRBJ1-6, with a weak D call TRBD1 (6 bases). Trimming removed 5 bases from V and 0 bases from J, with 11 bases in between. Germline V gene data show CDR1 as SEHNR and CDR2 as FQNEAQ (reference sequence). The CDR3 has 16 amino acids. In nucleotides, the CDR3 is TGTGCCAGCAGCGGGGGCCCGAGCTCCTATAATTCACCCCTCCACTTT. Protein sequence: CASSGGPSSYNSPLHF.

V and J are TRBV5-1 and TRBJ2-3, with D perhaps TRBD2 (6 bases). The CDR3 totals 16 residues. V shed 0 bases and J shed 0 bases, with 11 bases lying between them. Germline loops: CDR1 SGHRS, CDR2 YFSETQ. The chain's CDR3 is CASSLVGGTSTDTQYF. The CDR3 nucleotides are TGCGCCAGCAGCTTGGTCGGGGGAACTAGCACAGATACGCAGTATTTT. Complete variable domain (other parts from reference TRBV5-1 and TRBJ2-3): KAGVTQTPRYLIKTRGQQVTLSCSPISGHRSVSWYQQTPGQGLQFLFEYFSETQRNKGNFPGRFSGRQFSNSRSEMNVSTLELGDSALYLCASSLVGGTSTDTQYFGPGTRLTVL.

The genes are TRBV4-2 and TRBJ2-1; tentatively, D is TRBD2 (7 bases). This CDR3 is built from 13 residues. V was pared by 4 bases and J by 8 bases, with 12 bases between. Germline loops: CDR1 LGHNA, CDR2 YNFKEQ. The CDR3: CASSRGGLDEQFF. The CDR3 region has the DNA TGTGCCAGCAGCCGGGGGGGCCTCGATGAGCAGTTCTTC.

This clone was recorded a few times. The CDR3 DNA reads TGCGCCAGCAGCTTGGACAGCTATGGCTACACCTTC. As protein: CASSLDSYGYTF. V is TRBV5-1 and J is TRBJ1-2; D is unresolved. Trimming stripped 0 bases from V and 4 bases from J, with 4 bases between. Germline assignment: CDR1 SGHRS and CDR2 YFSETQ. This CDR3 comprises 12 residues.

A few counts support this clone. The CDR3 DNA sequence: TGTGCCAGCAGCTTGGGATCGGGGGTATTCGGAAACACCATATATTTT. This translates into CASSLGSGVFGNTIYF. This chain joins TRBV5-5 and TRBJ1-3; D possibly corresponds to TRBD1 (5 bases). V was pared by 0 bases and J by 4 bases, with 14 bases between. The germline V gene has CDR1 SGHKS and CDR2 YYEKEE (reference sequence). The CDR3 sequence is 16 residues long.

The V and J genes are TRBV10-3 and TRBJ1-5; TRBD1 matches 9 bases. Germline lookup yields CDR1 ENHRY and CDR2 SYGVKD. The CDR3 extends over 14 amino acids. After removal of 4 bases from V and 6 bases from J, the junction contained 4 bases not matched to a gene. The CDR3 spells CAISGGQGRQPQHF. CDR3 bases: TGTGCCATCAGTGGGGGACAGGGTCGTCAGCCCCAGCATTTT.

V is TRBV19 and J is TRBJ2-3, with unresolved D. This CDR3 is 13 amino acids long. Looked up from germline, CDR1 is LNHDA and CDR2 is SQIVND (reference sequence). V gave up 5 bases and J gave up 3 bases, with 9 bases separating them. In DNA form, the CDR3 reads TGTGCCAGTAGTTCTAGTTGGACAGATACGCAGTATTTT. This translates into CASSSSWTDTQYF.

This chain uses TRBV18 with TRBJ1-2; 9 positions match TRBD1. The CDR3 contains 15 residues. V lost 3 bases, J lost 6 bases, and 8 bases stayed unmatched. Per the germline V gene, CDR1 is KGHSH and CDR2 is LQKENI. CDR3 in DNA: TGTGCCAGCTCACCTCCCGTGGACAGGGGAGATGGCTACACCTTC. It yields the protein CASSPPVDRGDGYTF.

J is TRBJ2-1 and V is TRBV5-1, with 7 bases aligning to TRBD1. The CDR3 length is 19 residues. J lost 5 bases, V lost 1 base, and 18 bases had no gene match. CDR1 and CDR2 from the germline V gene are SGHRS and YFSETQ. The DNA for the CDR3 is TGCGCCAGCAGCTTGAGGGGACAGCGAGAGAATGTTCGTGACAATGAGCAGTTCTTC. This sequence encodes CASSLRGQRENVRDNEQFF.

The genes are TRBV12-3 or TRBV12-4 and TRBJ2-1; D is unclear. The CDR3 spans 13 residues. Trimming pared 3 bases from V and 6 bases from J, leaving 9 bases between. The CDR3 here is CASSLWARNEQFF. CDR3 coding DNA: TGTGCCAGCAGTTTGTGGGCGCGCAATGAGCAGTTCTTC.

A few counts support this clone. The rearrangement joins TRBV18 to TRBJ1-2; weak D call: TRBD1 (5 bases). Trimming removed 5 bases from V and 12 bases from J, with 16 bases in between. Germline values: CDR1 KGHSH, CDR2 LQKENI. This CDR3 spans 12 amino acids. CDR3 loop: CASSSRQSAHTF. The DNA for the CDR3 is TGTGCCAGCTCATCTAGACAGTCTGCTCACACCTTC.